The 24 T cell receptor beta chains below all came from one sample that was sequenced in a study of blood T cell repertoires in COVID-19. Generated by immunoSEQ multiplex PCR, the TCRdb table keeps only in-frame clones and is missing some. This table has about 430,000 clones, approximately 90% appearing once. The sequenced sample consisted of PBMCs or T cells enriched from blood (not recorded which). All receptors derive from a woman younger than 35 who had been exposed to COVID-19.

The chain uses TRBV19 and TRBJ2-7; TRBD2 matches at 10 bases. Germline-derived CDR1 and CDR2 are LNHDA and SQIVND (reference sequence). There are 14 residues in the CDR3. CDR3 sequence reads: CATKLAGSSYEQYF. The CDR3 coding sequence is TGTGCGACGAAACTAGCGGGGAGCTCCTACGAGCAGTACTTC.

The V call is TRBV6-5, the J call TRBJ1-5; 7 nucleotides match TRBD1. J was trimmed by 1 base and V by 7 bases; bases with no gene match: 7. CDR3 length equals 15 residues. Looked up from germline, CDR1 is MNHEY and CDR2 is SVGAGI. CDR3 protein: CASTMDRLSNQPQHF. For the CDR3, the DNA is TGTGCCAGCACCATGGACAGGTTGAGCAATCAGCCCCAGCATTTT.

The J gene is TRBJ2-1, the V gene TRBV27, with TRBD2 matching over 14 bases. The CDR3 totals 15 residues. Germline CDR1 is MNHEY and CDR2 is SMNVEV (reference sequence). The V gene end was trimmed by 6 bases and the J gene end by 7 bases; junction bases not matched to a gene: 5. CDR3 in DNA: TGTGCCAGCAGGGCCCGGACTAGCGGGGGGAATGAGCAGTTCTTC. This sequence encodes CASRARTSGGNEQFF.

About this clone itself: Other DNA sequences of this sample code for an identical CDR3. The chain recombines TRBV12-3 or TRBV12-4 with TRBJ1-2, with D unclear. CDR3 size: 12 residues. The V and J ends lost 1 base and 4 bases respectively, with 4 bases between them. Here the CDR3 DNA reads TGTGCCAGCAGTTTAGGACTCTATGGCTACACCTTC. Residues: CASSLGLYGYTF.

The chain recombines TRBV29-1 with TRBJ1-2, with 7 bases fitting TRBD1. Trimming took 2 bases from V and 2 from J; bases not matched to a gene: 11. This CDR3 has 16 amino acids. Germline CDR1 is SQVTM and CDR2 is ANQGSEA. CDR3 nucleotides: TGCAGCGTTGAAACCTTCGGGACAGCCTCCAACTATGGCTACACCTTC. It yields the protein CSVETFGTASNYGYTF.

CDR3 sequence (DNA): TGTGCCAGCAGAGGAATGGTGGGCTTTAATTCACCCCTCCACTTT. Translating gives CASRGMVGFNSPLHF. This chain joins TRBV5-4 and TRBJ1-6; D unresolved. The V end was cut by 5 bases, the J end by 6 bases, with 15 bases between. This CDR3 is built from 15 residues. CDR1 is SGHNT and CDR2 is YYREEE in the germline V gene (reference sequence).

The CDR3 DNA reads TGTGCCAGCTCACCCCCTAGCGGGAATCGCGCCGGGGAGCTGTTTTTT. Protein product: CASSPPSGNRAGELFF. The rearrangement joins TRBV18 to TRBJ2-2, with 9 bases aligning to TRBD2. The J segment lost 6 bases and the V segment lost 3 bases, leaving 8 bases of the junction unmatched. The germline V gene encodes CDR1 KGHSH and CDR2 LQKENI. The CDR3 consists of 16 residues. The full variable domain, its missing parts supplied by reference TRBV18 and TRBJ2-2, is NAGVMQNPRHLVRRRGQEARLRCSPMKGHSHVYWYRQLPEEGLKFMVYLQKENIIDESGMPKERFSAEFPKEGPSILRIQQVVRGDSAAYFCASSPPSGNRAGELFFGEGSRLTVL.

The CDR3 DNA sequence: TGCGCCAGCAGCCAAGGAACAGGGCACTCCTACGAGCAGTACTTC. This translates into CASSQGTGHSYEQYF. J is TRBJ2-7 and V is TRBV4-3; possible D gene TRBD1, 6 bases. Germline lookup yields CDR1 LGHNA and CDR2 YSLEER. The germline V and J ends were trimmed by 1 base and 0 bases, with 10 bases remaining between them. This CDR3 is built from 15 residues.

The rearrangement links TRBV5-5 to TRBJ2-7; maybe TRBD2 (6 bases). Looked up from germline, CDR1 is SGHKS and CDR2 is YYEKEE (reference sequence). The CDR3 length is 14 residues. V lost 4 bases, J lost 3 bases, and 14 bases lay in between. The CDR3 reads CASSAQDYYYEQYF. CDR3 coding DNA: TGTGCCAGCAGCGCACAGGACTACTACTACGAGCAGTACTTC.

The V and J genes are TRBV27 and TRBJ1-1; perhaps TRBD1 as D (5 bases). V was trimmed by 6 bases and J by 5 bases, leaving 13 bases between them. Germline CDR1 MNHEY, CDR2 SMNVEV (reference sequence). The CDR3 sequence is 13 residues long. The CDR3: CASSPGGVTEAFF. The CDR3 region has the DNA TGTGCCAGCAGCCCGGGGGGGGTAACTGAAGCTTTCTTT.

V usage is TRBV9 and J usage is TRBJ1-2; D is undetermined. Germline V gives CDR1 SGDLS, CDR2 YYNGEE. This CDR3 contains 14 residues. V was clipped by 0 bases and J by 4 bases, with 10 bases between them. CDR3 residues: CASSVESGSYGYTF. CDR3 DNA: TGTGCCAGCAGCGTAGAGAGCGGGAGCTATGGCTACACCTTC.

Comments on this clone: The germline gene is not matched at one end of the junction; a read error may be the cause. The chain couples TRBV6-4 to TRBJ2-7, with D perhaps matching TRBD1 (5 bases). Germline lookup yields CDR1 MRHNA and CDR2 SNTAGT. The CDR3 is 8 residues long. CDR3 bases: TGTGCCAGCAGCGGTTCAGGGTTC. Its translation is CASSGSGF.

The chain combines TRBV7-2 with TRBJ2-7; a weak D match, TRBD1 (6 bases). Trimming removed 5 bases from V and 2 bases from J, with 13 bases in between. Looked up from germline, CDR1 is SGHTA and CDR2 is FQGNSA. The CDR3 spans 14 residues. Here the CDR3 DNA reads TGTGCCAGCAGCCACAGGGTTCCAGCCTACGAGCAGTACTTC. This codes for CASSHRVPAYEQYF.

V and J are TRBV28 and TRBJ2-2, with 8 bases fitting TRBD1. In germline, CDR1 is MDHEN, CDR2 SYDVKM. The CDR3 totals 17 residues. Unmatched junction bases numbered 11, after V lost 2 bases and J lost 6 bases. The DNA of the CDR3 is TGTGCCAGCAGTTTACGCCGGACAGGGATTTCCCCCGGGGAGCTGTTTTTT. This sequence encodes CASSLRRTGISPGELFF.

The chain combines TRBV5-4 with TRBJ1-1; 7 bases agree with TRBD1. Germline CDR1 SGHNT, CDR2 YYREEE (reference sequence). CDR3 length: 15 residues. Trimming cost V 4 bases and J 1 base; bases outside gene matches: 7. The CDR3 DNA follows: TGTGCCAGCAGCAGCAACAGGGGAACGAACACTGAAGCTTTCTTT. Translating it yields CASSSNRGTNTEAFF.

This rearrangement joins TRBV6-4 to TRBJ1-6, with 7 positions matching TRBD1. V shed 1 base, J shed 6 bases, and the junction held 3 bases outside the gene matches. The germline V gene has CDR1 MRHNA and CDR2 SNTAGT. CDR3 length: 15 residues. Here the CDR3 DNA reads TGTGCCAGCAGTGACTACTCAGGGGGTAATTCACCCCTCCACTTT. This gives the protein CASSDYSGGNSPLHF.

The chain employs TRBV28 and TRBJ2-7, with TRBD1 matching over 9 bases. V trimming: 5 bases; J trimming: 7 bases; junction bases outside the gene matches: 15. Germline CDR1 is MDHEN and CDR2 is SYDVKM. CDR3 size: 16 residues. DNA for the CDR3: TGTGCCAGCAGTGGGACAGGGAGGTCTCCTACTGAAGAGCAGTACTTC. It translates to CASSGTGRSPTEEQYF. Based on the CDR3 plus reference TRBV28 and TRBJ2-7, the full variable domain is DVKVTQSSRYLVKRTGEKVFLECVQDMDHENMFWYRQDPGLGLRLIYFSYDVKMKEKGDIPEGYSVSREKKERFSLILESASTNQTSMYLCASSGTGRSPTEEQYFGPGTRLTVT.

The chain couples TRBV4-2 to TRBJ2-5, with 11 bases matching TRBD2. The germline V gene encodes CDR1 LGHNA and CDR2 YNFKEQ. The CDR3 runs 16 residues. Losses at the gene ends were 1 base for V and 2 bases for J; bases not matched to a gene: 3. The CDR3, as DNA: TGTGCCAGCAGCCAAGGGACTAGCGGGCGGCAAGAGACCCAGTACTTC. It is translated as CASSQGTSGRQETQYF.

The chain joins TRBV5-6 to TRBJ2-1, with TRBD2 matching 8 bases. Germline trimming cut 0 bases from V and 2 bases from J; bases unmatched to any gene: 4. The CDR3 has 16 residues. Germline values: CDR1 SGHDT, CDR2 YYEEEE. The CDR3 spells CASSLGAGVPYNEQFF. Here the CDR3 DNA reads TGTGCCAGCAGCTTGGGAGCGGGAGTTCCCTACAATGAGCAGTTCTTC. Filled out from reference TRBV5-6 and TRBJ2-1, the complete variable domain reads DAGVTQSPTHLIKTRGQQVTLRCSPKSGHDTVSWYQQALGQGPQFIFQYYEEEERQRGNFPDRFSGHQFPNYSSELNVNALLLGDSALYLCASSLGAGVPYNEQFFGPGTRLTVL.

The CDR3 is CASSFDSTEAFF. The CDR3 DNA reads as TGTGCCAGCAGTTTTGATAGCACTGAAGCTTTCTTT. The chain links TRBV12-3 or TRBV12-4 to TRBJ1-1; the D is unclear. V lost 3 bases and J lost 4, with 6 bases in between. This CDR3 has 12 residues.

V gene TRBV7-2 combines with J gene TRBJ1-2; the D gene is possibly TRBD1 (6 bases). The germline V and J ends were trimmed by 6 bases and 4 bases, with 15 bases remaining between them. This CDR3 spans 14 amino acids. Germline V gene sequence: CDR1 SGHTA, CDR2 FQGNSA. CDR3 in DNA: TGTGCCAGCAGTAAACAGGGCCCCGGCTATGGCTACACCTTC. It codes for CASSKQGPGYGYTF.

This sequence joins TRBV3-1 (or the pseudogene TRBV3-2) and TRBJ2-2; no reliable D call. Germline V lookup: CDR1 LGHDT, CDR2 YNNKEL (reference sequence). This CDR3 comprises 14 residues. Trimming took off 0 bases at V and 3 bases at J, with 5 bases between the two ends. The CDR3 region is CASSQDLDTGELFF. CDR3 in DNA: TGTGCCAGCAGCCAAGATCTCGACACCGGGGAGCTGTTTTTT.

The V gene is TRBV6-4, the J gene TRBJ2-1; 7 nucleotides line up with TRBD2. The CDR3 runs 16 residues. Germline V gene data show CDR1 as MRHNA and CDR2 as SNTAGT. Trimming removed 0 bases from V and 3 bases from J; junction bases left unmatched: 5. The CDR3 coding sequence is TGTGCCAGCAGTGACTCGGGGGGAGGGGACTACAATGAGCAGTTCTTC. Translation: CASSDSGGGDYNEQFF.

The chain joins TRBV2 to TRBJ2-7, with TRBD2 as a possible D gene (6 bases). The V gene lost 6 bases and the J gene lost 2 bases, with 17 bases spanning the gap. The CDR3 loop spans 15 amino acids. Germline assignment: CDR1 SNHLY and CDR2 FYNNEI. CDR3 nucleotide sequence: TGTGCCAGCAGCCCTCTCCCGGGAGAGACCTACGAGCAGTACTTC. It is translated as CASSPLPGETYEQYF.